This TCR beta chain comes out of a study of beta chain features in type 1 diabetes. Sequencing targeted expressed TCRB transcripts, as all isolated RNA had been reverse transcribed. The table came from immunoSEQ multiplex PCR; TCRdb's copy has only in-frame clones and leaves some out. This table has fewer than 200,000 clones, 10% to 15% appearing once. The junction had 19 bases not matched to a gene; V was cut back by 6 bases and J by 6 bases. The CDR3 extends over 18 amino acids. Germline CDR1 reads MDHEN; CDR2 reads SYDVKM. The sequenced sample consisted of central memory CD4+ T cells from blood. This chain connects TRBV28 to TRBJ2-3; 9 nucleotides line up with TRBD2. This sequence was found in a woman under 30 in good health. The CDR3 DNA is TGTGCCAGCAGACAACCGGGACTAGCAAGTACTGGAGGGGATACGCAGTATTTT. Translation gives CASRQPGLASTGGDTQYF. Full variable domain (remainder filled in from reference TRBV28 and TRBJ2-3): DVKVTQSSRYLVKRTGEKVFLECVQDMDHENMFWYRQDPGLGLRLIYFSYDVKMKEKGDIPEGYSVSREKKERFSLILESASTNQTSMYLCASRQPGLASTGGDTQYFGPGTRLTVL.